Presented here are 22 T cell receptor beta chains from one specimen sequenced in a study of cytomegalovirus exposure and HLA in healthy donors. PCR was performed using 60 Vbeta and 13 Jbeta primers. Clones were read by immunoSEQ multiplex PCR, and TCRdb kept only the in-frame ones, dropping some. The sample has 130,000 or so clones, approximately 78% seen once. The sequenced material came from PBMCs. The receptor source for this set is a man younger than 35 in good health and CMV-seropositive.

The V and J genes are TRBV11-3 and TRBJ2-2; 10 bases match TRBD2. The germline CDR1 and CDR2 sequences are SGHNT and YENEEA. The J segment lost 6 bases and the V segment lost 4 bases, leaving 8 bases of the junction unmatched. There are 16 residues in the CDR3. The CDR3 is CASSSSGGRWAGELFF. DNA for the CDR3: TGTGCCAGCAGCTCTAGCGGGGGCAGATGGGCCGGGGAGCTGTTTTTT.

The chain is built from TRBV12-5 and TRBJ2-7, with TRBD2 identical over 9 bases. This CDR3 has 15 residues. The germline V gene encodes CDR1 LGHNT and CDR2 FRNRAP. After removal of 2 bases from V and 2 bases from J, the junction contained 4 bases not matched to a gene. CDR3 residues: CASGLPGTSPYEQYF. CDR3 coding DNA: TGTGCTAGTGGTTTGCCAGGGACTAGCCCCTACGAGCAGTACTTC.

This sequence joins TRBV5-1 and TRBJ2-2; TRBD1 matches 11 bases. The CDR3 covers 16 residues. Germline loops: CDR1 SGHRS, CDR2 YFSETQ. Unmatched junction bases numbered 11, after V lost 9 bases and J lost 4 bases. The CDR3 DNA reads TGCGCCACTGGACAGGGGGCGCGGGTGAGCACCGGGGAGCTGTTTTTT. Translation gives CATGQGARVSTGELFF. The entire variable domain, with the rest obtained from reference TRBV5-1 and TRBJ2-2, is as follows: KAGVTQTPRYLIKTRGQQVTLSCSPISGHRSVSWYQQTPGQGLQFLFEYFSETQRNKGNFPGRFSGRQFSNSRSEMNVSTLELGDSALYLCATGQGARVSTGELFFGEGSRLTVL.

The rearrangement links TRBV27 to TRBJ2-2; 13 bases are a match to TRBD2. The CDR3 sequence is 16 residues long. CDR1 is MNHEY, CDR2 SMNVEV, per germline (reference sequence). V lost 4 bases to trimming and J lost 7 bases; unmatched junction nucleotides: 6. The CDR3 sequence is CASSSGLAGVGGELFF. CDR3 coding DNA: TGTGCCAGCAGTTCTGGACTAGCGGGAGTCGGCGGGGAGCTGTTTTTT.

The rearrangement uses TRBV6-1 and TRBJ2-7; tentative D call: TRBD2 (6 bases). V was pared by 0 bases and J by 6 bases, with 6 bases between. CDR3 length: 12 residues. CDR1 is MNHNS, CDR2 SASEGT, per germline. This chain's CDR3 is CASSEARGEQYF. The CDR3 nucleotides are TGTGCCAGCAGTGAAGCGCGGGGCGAGCAGTACTTC.

This clone was seen only a few times. The genes are TRBV4-2 and TRBJ2-7, with D tentatively TRBD2 (5 bases). Germline CDR1 is LGHNA and CDR2 is YNFKEQ. V lost 2 bases to trimming and J lost 1 base, with 18 bases between them. The CDR3 spans 17 residues. Here the CDR3 DNA reads TGTGCCAGCAGCCAACAAGCGGCGACCATGTTATCCTACGAGCAGTACTTC. Amino acids: CASSQQAATMLSYEQYF.

The chain carries TRBV27 and TRBJ1-1; D is unresolved. Trimming removed 6 bases at V and 4 bases at J, with 15 bases between. There are 14 residues in the CDR3. Germline V gene data show CDR1 as MNHEY and CDR2 as SMNVEV (reference sequence). The CDR3 DNA reads as TGTGCCAGCAGATTGACGCCTGGGAGCACTGAAGCTTTCTTT. Its translation: CASRLTPGSTEAFF.

To note about this clone: Mismatch with germline at one junction end may stem from a read error. This chain links TRBV7-7 with TRBJ2-3, with 11 bases fitting TRBD2. Germline assignment: CDR1 SSHAT and CDR2 FNYEAQ (reference sequence). This CDR3 is 15 amino acids long. CDR3: CASSLAGGPTDTQYF. Here the CDR3 DNA reads TGTGCTAGCAGCTTAGCGGGAGGGCCCACAGATACGCAGTATTTT.

V is TRBV5-5 and J is TRBJ1-5, with a tentative D call TRBD1 (5 bases). This CDR3 has 15 amino acids. The germline V and J ends were trimmed by 2 bases and 2 bases, with 11 bases remaining between them. The germline gives CDR1 SGHKS, CDR2 YYEKEE (reference sequence). CDR3 in amino acids: CASSFRASGNQPQHF. The CDR3 nucleotides are TGTGCCAGCAGCTTCAGGGCTAGTGGCAATCAGCCCCAGCATTTT.

This chain uses TRBV5-1 with TRBJ2-1; TRBD2 matches at 10 bases. This CDR3 spans 15 amino acids. After removal of 6 bases from V and 5 bases from J, the junction contained 8 bases not matched to a gene. Germline-derived CDR1 and CDR2 are SGHRS and YFSETQ. The CDR3 loop is CASIPLAGADNEQFF. CDR3 sequence (DNA): TGCGCCAGCATCCCGCTAGCGGGAGCCGACAATGAGCAGTTCTTC.

The chain uses TRBV2 and TRBJ2-7; D ambiguous. Trimming stripped 3 bases from V and 5 bases from J, with 14 bases between. Germline CDR1 reads SNHLY; CDR2 reads FYNNEI. The CDR3 extends over 14 amino acids. CDR3 sequence (DNA): TGTGCCAGCAGTGACGAGTTCCCTCTTCACGAGCAGTACTTC. Translating gives CASSDEFPLHEQYF.

This clone was counted a few times. The V gene is TRBV6-1, the J gene TRBJ2-2, with D possibly TRBD1 on 5 matching bases. CDR3 length equals 15 residues. Trimming removed 6 bases from V and 4 bases from J, with 15 bases in between. CDR1 and CDR2 (germline): MNHNS, SASEGT. The DNA for the CDR3 is TGTGCCAGCAGCTCCGACAGCCAAGTCACCGGGGAGCTGTTTTTT. This codes for CASSSDSQVTGELFF.

The gene calls are TRBV5-4 and TRBJ2-3; maybe TRBD2 (6 bases). This CDR3 is 16 amino acids long. The germline V gene has CDR1 SGHNT and CDR2 YYREEE (reference sequence). The V end was cut by 4 bases, the J end by 0 bases, with 15 bases between. CDR3 sequence: CASSIGTPTSTDTQYF. The CDR3 DNA sequence: TGTGCCAGCAGCATAGGGACTCCTACTAGCACAGATACGCAGTATTTT.

J is TRBJ1-5 and V is TRBV11-2; TRBD1 matches 10 bases. This CDR3 contains 16 residues. V gave up 5 bases and J gave up 4 bases; unmatched junction bases: 8. Germline lookup yields CDR1 SGHAT and CDR2 FQNNGV. CDR3 nucleotides: TGTGCCAGCAGCCCAGGGACAGGGGTGGATAATCAGCCCCAGCATTTT. Amino acid sequence: CASSPGTGVDNQPQHF.

The rearrangement joins TRBV18 to TRBJ1-2; 9 nucleotides match TRBD1. V lost 3 bases to trimming and J lost 1 base; unmatched junction nucleotides: 12. Germline V gives CDR1 KGHSH, CDR2 LQKENI. This CDR3 contains 18 residues. In DNA, the CDR3 is TGTGCCAGCTCACCGGACAGGGGCCACCTTGCGATTAACTATGGCTACACCTTC. Its translation: CASSPDRGHLAINYGYTF.

This chain links TRBV2 with TRBJ2-2; 7 nucleotides align to TRBD1. Germline trimming cut 4 bases from V and 3 bases from J; bases unmatched to any gene: 2. The CDR3 has 14 residues. The germline V gene encodes CDR1 SNHLY and CDR2 FYNNEI. The CDR3 DNA sequence: TGTGCCAGCAGTGGACAGGGATACACCGGGGAGCTGTTTTTT. Encoded protein: CASSGQGYTGELFF.

This chain links TRBV25-1 with TRBJ1-1; TRBD1 agrees at 9 bases. Looked up from germline, CDR1 is MGHDK and CDR2 is SYGVNS. This CDR3 comprises 14 residues. After removal of 4 bases from V and 5 bases from J, the junction contained 5 bases not matched to a gene. Here the CDR3 reads CASSGHRGQTEAFF. CDR3 DNA sequence: TGTGCCAGCAGTGGCCACAGGGGGCAAACTGAAGCTTTCTTT.

The chain employs TRBV7-9 and TRBJ2-1; 10 bases map to TRBD2. CDR3 length: 12 amino acids. Germline V gene data show CDR1 as SEHNR and CDR2 as FQNEAQ (reference sequence). V dropped 4 bases and J dropped 16; count of bases not matched to a gene: 7. CDR3 region: CASSSAGGPDFF. The DNA for the CDR3 is TGTGCCAGCAGCTCAGCGGGAGGGCCCGATTTCTTC.

The chain combines TRBV7-9 with TRBJ2-7; 7 bases map to TRBD2. The CDR3 covers 15 residues. Trimming took 1 base from V and 0 from J; bases not matched to a gene: 3. CDR1 and CDR2 (germline): SEHNR, FQNEAQ (reference sequence). CDR3 in DNA: TGTGCCAGCAGCTTAGGGGAGGGTGTCTCCTACGAGCAGTACTTC. It yields the protein CASSLGEGVSYEQYF.

This clone has more than one count but fewer than ten. This chain joins TRBV5-1 and TRBJ1-1; TRBD1 matches 11 bases. V was pared by 4 bases and J by 6 bases, with 5 bases of the junction left unmatched. The CDR3 covers 14 residues. Germline assignment: CDR1 SGHRS and CDR2 YFSETQ. CDR3 DNA: TGCGCCAGCAGCCCCGGGACAGGGGGTTCTGAAGCTTTCTTT. Its protein product is CASSPGTGGSEAFF.

There are a few counts of this clone. The J gene is TRBJ2-2, the V gene TRBV5-1; 9 bases fit TRBD2. J was trimmed by 3 bases and V by 7 bases; bases with no gene match: 10. Germline values: CDR1 SGHRS, CDR2 YFSETQ. The CDR3 is 16 amino acids. The CDR3 region has the DNA TGCGCCAGCTCAGGATTAGCGGGAGTGGACACCGGGGAGCTGTTTTTT. Translated, it gives CASSGLAGVDTGELFF.

The V and J genes are TRBV29-1 and TRBJ2-7; 10 bases agree with TRBD1. V shed 0 bases and J 0 bases; nucleotides not matched to a gene: 8. The CDR3 loop spans 17 amino acids. The germline CDR1 and CDR2 sequences are SQVTM and ANQGSEA. As DNA, the CDR3 is TGCAGCGTTGAAGATCTTGATGGGACAGGGGACTCCTACGAGCAGTACTTC. Translated: CSVEDLDGTGDSYEQYF.